The clone carrying this T cell receptor (beta chain) has ten or more counts. Its cognate antigen is unknown. CD3+ T cells were rested overnight without fetal bovine serum. This specimen comes from a study of T cell repertoires and leukemia-associated antigens. Study-level background: About 17 million effective reads came from all samples combined.

Study-wide results and caveats: No significant group difference appeared in Vbeta, Jbeta or VDJ counts. No direct test of specificity or function was done for expanded clones.

V gave up 3 bases and J gave up 5 bases; unmatched junction bases: 6. Per the germline V gene, CDR1 is SEHNR and CDR2 is FQNEAQ (reference sequence). CDR3 size: 15 residues. TCRdb ran MiXCR on the 5' RACE reads and lists one entry per CDR3 protein. The repertoire holds 12,000 to 15,000 distinct CDR3 sequences, with roughly 38% as singletons. Source material: CD3+ T cells sorted from blood and cultured. This chain connects TRBV7-9 to TRBJ2-1, with 8 bases fitting TRBD2. This sequence was found in a female donor in good health. CDR3 coding DNA: TGTGCCAGCAGCTTTGGTCTAGCGGGTAACAATGAGCAGTTCTTC. Translated, it gives CASSFGLAGNNEQFF.